This note documents a single T cell receptor beta chain sequence. This sample was included in a study of cytomegalovirus exposure and HLA in healthy donors. PCR amplification relied on 60 Vbeta primers (plus 13 Jbeta primers). Libraries were prepared by immunoSEQ multiplex PCR; TCRdb keeps only in-frame clonotypes and omits some of them. Of approximately 190,000 clones listed, roughly four fifths were seen once; the top ten hold under 0.9%. This sequence originates from a woman under 30 in good health and CMV-seronegative. The sequencing input was PBMCs.

The CDR3 nucleotides are TGTGCCAGCAGCGACCGTCGGGGAGCGAAAGGAAAGCAGTACTTC. It encodes CASSDRRGAKGKQYF. The J gene is TRBJ2-7, the V gene TRBV2, with a possible D match to TRBD2 (5 bases). There are 15 residues in the CDR3. CDR1 is SNHLY and CDR2 is FYNNEI in the germline V gene. Trimming left V 6 bases short and J 8 bases short, with 23 bases between.